Given below is one TCR beta chain in context. CDR1 GTSNPN and CDR2 SVGIG come from the germline V gene (reference sequence). V lost 8 bases and J 4 bases, leaving 14 bases between the germline ends. The length of the CDR3 is 12 residues. The data derive from a study of blood T cell repertoires in COVID-19. Turning to the study itself: PBMCs, B-cell-depleted T cells, or T cells were the source of the cDNA or gDNA that made up the material.

Authors' analysis steps: From reference gene primer amplification, estimates of nucleated cell counts were derived. TCRdb's copy holds only in-frame clones and misses some; the assay was immunoSEQ multiplex PCR. V and J calls and clone size come straight from that table; D and trimming were deduced from the DNA. Found here are about 380,000 clones, 70% to 85% of them singletons; the top ten hold about 1.2%. Sequencing was carried out using peripheral blood. The sequence came from a human donor with acute or convalescent COVID-19. The donor label of this sample is uncertain. The chain employs TRBV30 and TRBJ2-5; D possibly corresponds to TRBD2 (6 bases). Written as DNA, the CDR3 is TGTGCCGGGAACCTGGGGGGAGAGACCCAGTACTTC. Residues: CAGNLGGETQYF.